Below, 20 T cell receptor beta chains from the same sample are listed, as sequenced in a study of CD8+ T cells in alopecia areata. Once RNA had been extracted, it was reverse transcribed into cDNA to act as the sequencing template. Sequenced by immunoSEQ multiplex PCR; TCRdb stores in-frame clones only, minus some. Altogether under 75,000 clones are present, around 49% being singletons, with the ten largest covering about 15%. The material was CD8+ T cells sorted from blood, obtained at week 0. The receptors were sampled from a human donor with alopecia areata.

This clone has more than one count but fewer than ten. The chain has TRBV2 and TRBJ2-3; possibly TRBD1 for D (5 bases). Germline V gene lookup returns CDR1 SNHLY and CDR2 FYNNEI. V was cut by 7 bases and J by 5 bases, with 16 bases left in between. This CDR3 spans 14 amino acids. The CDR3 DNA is TGTGCCAGCAAATCCAGGGTTAAACAAGATACGCAGTATTTT. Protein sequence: CASKSRVKQDTQYF. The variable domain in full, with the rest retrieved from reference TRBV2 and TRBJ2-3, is EPEVTQTPSHQVTQMGQEVILRCVPISNHLYFYWYRQILGQKVEFLVSFYNNEISEKSEIFDDQFSVERPDGSNFTLKIRSTKLEDSAMYFCASKSRVKQDTQYFGPGTRLTVL.

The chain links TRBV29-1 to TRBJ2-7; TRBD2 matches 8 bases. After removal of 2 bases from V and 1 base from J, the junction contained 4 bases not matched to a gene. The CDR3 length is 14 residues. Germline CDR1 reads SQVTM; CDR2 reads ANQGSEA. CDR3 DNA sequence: TGCAGCGTTGAATTAGTAGCGGGGTCCTACGAGCAGTACTTC. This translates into CSVELVAGSYEQYF.

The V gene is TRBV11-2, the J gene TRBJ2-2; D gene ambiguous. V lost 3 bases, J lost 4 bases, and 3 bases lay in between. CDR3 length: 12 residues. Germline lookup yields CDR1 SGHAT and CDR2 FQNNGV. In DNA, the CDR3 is TGTGCCAGCAGCTTCATCACCGGGGAGCTGTTTTTT. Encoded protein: CASSFITGELFF.

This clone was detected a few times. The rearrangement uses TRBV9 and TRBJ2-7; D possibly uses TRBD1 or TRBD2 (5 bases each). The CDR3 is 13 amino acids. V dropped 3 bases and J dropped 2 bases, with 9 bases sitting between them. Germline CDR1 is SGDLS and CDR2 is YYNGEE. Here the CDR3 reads CASSDGTAYEQYF. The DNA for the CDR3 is TGTGCCAGCAGCGACGGGACGGCCTACGAGCAGTACTTC.

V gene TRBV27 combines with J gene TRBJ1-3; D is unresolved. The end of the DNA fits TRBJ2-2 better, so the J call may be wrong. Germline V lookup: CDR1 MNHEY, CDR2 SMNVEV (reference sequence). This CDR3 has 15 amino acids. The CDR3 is CATYSWVRGTGELFF. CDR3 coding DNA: TGTGCCACCTACTCCTGGGTGCGTGGCACCGGGGAGCTGTTTTTT.

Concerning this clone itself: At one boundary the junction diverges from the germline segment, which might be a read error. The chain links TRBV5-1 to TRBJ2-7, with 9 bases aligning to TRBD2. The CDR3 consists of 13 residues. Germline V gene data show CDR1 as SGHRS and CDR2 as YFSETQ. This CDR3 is CASSSHKREAMHF. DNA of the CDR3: TGCGCCAGCAGCTCTCACAAGCGGGAGGCTATGCATTTC. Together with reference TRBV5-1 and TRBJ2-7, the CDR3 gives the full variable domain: KAGVTQTPRYLIKTRGQQVTLSCSPISGHRSVSWYQQTPGQGLQFLFEYFSETQRNKGNFPGRFSGRQFSNSRSEMNVSTLELGDSALYLCASSSHKREAMHFGPGTRLTVT.

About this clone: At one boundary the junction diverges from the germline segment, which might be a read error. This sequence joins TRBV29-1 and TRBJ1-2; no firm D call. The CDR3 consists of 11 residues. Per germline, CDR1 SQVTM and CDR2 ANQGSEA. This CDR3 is CSVEDNYGYTF. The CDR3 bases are TGCAGCGTCGAAGATAACTATGGCTACACCTTC.

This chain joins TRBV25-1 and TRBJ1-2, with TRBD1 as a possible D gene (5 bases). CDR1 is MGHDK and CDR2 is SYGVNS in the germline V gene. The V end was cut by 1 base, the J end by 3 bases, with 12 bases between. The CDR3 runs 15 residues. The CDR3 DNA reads TGTGCCAGCAGTGAATCCCAACTGGGGGACTATGGCTACACCTTC. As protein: CASSESQLGDYGYTF.

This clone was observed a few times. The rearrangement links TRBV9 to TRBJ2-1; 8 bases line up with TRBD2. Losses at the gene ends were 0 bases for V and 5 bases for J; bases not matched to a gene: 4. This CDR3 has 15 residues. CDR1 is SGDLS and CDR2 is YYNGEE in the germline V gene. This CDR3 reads CASSVDLAGNNEQFF. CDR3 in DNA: TGTGCCAGCAGCGTAGATCTAGCGGGTAACAATGAGCAGTTCTTC.

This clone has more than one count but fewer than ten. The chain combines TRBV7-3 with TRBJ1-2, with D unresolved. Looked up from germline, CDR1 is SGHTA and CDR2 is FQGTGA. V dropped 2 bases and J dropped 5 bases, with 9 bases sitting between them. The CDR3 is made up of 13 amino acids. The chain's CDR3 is CASSLRQGYGYTF. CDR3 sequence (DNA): TGTGCCAGCAGCTTACGTCAAGGGTATGGCTACACCTTC.

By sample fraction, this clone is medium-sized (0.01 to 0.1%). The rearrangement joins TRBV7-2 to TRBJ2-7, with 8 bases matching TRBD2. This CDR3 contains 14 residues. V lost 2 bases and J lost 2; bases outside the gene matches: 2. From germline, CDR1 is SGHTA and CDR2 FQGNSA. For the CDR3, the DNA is TGTGCCAGCAGCTTAACTAGCGGAACCTACGAGCAGTACTTC. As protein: CASSLTSGTYEQYF.

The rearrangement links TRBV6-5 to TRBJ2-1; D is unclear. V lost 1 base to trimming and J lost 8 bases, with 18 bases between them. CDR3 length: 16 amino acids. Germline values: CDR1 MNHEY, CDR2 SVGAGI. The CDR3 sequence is CASSYYGPSYGYEQFF. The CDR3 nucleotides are TGTGCCAGCAGTTACTATGGACCAAGTTACGGATATGAGCAGTTCTTC.

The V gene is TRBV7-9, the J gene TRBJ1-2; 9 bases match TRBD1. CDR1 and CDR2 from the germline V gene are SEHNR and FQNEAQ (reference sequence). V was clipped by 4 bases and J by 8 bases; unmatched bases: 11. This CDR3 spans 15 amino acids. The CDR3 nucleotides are TGTGCCAGCAGCTCCAACGGACAGGGGTTCCGCGGCTACACCTTC. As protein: CASSSNGQGFRGYTF.

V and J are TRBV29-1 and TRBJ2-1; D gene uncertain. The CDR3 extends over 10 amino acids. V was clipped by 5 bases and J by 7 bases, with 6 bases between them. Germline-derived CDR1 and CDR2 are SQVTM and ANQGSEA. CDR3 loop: CSVSRNEQFF. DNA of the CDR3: TGCAGCGTTTCCAGGAATGAGCAGTTCTTC.

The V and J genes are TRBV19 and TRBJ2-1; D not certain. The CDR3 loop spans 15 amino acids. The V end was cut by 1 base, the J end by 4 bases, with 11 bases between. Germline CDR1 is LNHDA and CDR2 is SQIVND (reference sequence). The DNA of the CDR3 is TGTGCCAGTAGTATAGGATCGGTTGGGTACAATGAGCAGTTCTTC. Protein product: CASSIGSVGYNEQFF.

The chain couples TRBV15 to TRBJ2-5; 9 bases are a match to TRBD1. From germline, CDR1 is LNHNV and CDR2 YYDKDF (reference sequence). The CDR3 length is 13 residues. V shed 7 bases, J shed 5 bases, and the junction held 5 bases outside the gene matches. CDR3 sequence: CATTDRGDETQYF. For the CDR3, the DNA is TGTGCCACCACCGACAGGGGGGACGAGACCCAGTACTTC. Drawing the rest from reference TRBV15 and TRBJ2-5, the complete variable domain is DAMVIQNPRYQVTQFGKPVTLSCSQTLNHNVMYWYQQKSSQAPKLLFHYYDKDFNNEADTPDNFQSRRPNTSFCFLDIRSPGLGDTAMYLCATTDRGDETQYFGPGTRLLVL.

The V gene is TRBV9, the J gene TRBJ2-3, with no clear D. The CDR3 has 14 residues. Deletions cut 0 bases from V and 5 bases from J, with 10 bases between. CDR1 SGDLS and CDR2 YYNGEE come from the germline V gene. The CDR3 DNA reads TGTGCCAGCAGCGTAGCCGGATCCCAAGATACGCAGTATTTT. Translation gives CASSVAGSQDTQYF.

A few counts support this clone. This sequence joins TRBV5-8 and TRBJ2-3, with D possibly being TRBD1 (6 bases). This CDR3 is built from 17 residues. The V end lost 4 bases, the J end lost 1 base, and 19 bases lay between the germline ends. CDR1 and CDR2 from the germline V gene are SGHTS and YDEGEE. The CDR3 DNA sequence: TGTGCCAGCAGCGGGGGATTGAGGGACACCCGCACAGATACGCAGTATTTT. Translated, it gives CASSGGLRDTRTDTQYF.

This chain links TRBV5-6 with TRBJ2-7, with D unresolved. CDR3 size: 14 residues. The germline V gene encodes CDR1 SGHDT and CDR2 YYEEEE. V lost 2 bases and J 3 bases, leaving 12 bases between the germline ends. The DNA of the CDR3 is TGTGCCAGCAGCTTAAGTGCATGGGGCTACGAGCAGTACTTC. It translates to CASSLSAWGYEQYF.

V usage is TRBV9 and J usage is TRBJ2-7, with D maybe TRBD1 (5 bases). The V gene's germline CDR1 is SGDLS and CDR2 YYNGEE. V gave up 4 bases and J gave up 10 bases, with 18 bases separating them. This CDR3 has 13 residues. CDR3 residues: CASSPWGNDPQYF. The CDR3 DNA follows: TGTGCCAGCAGCCCCTGGGGCAACGATCCCCAGTACTTC.